The 8 T cell receptor beta chains below all came from one sample that was sequenced in a study of T cell changes during pregnancy in multiple sclerosis. Some clones are missing from TCRdb's copy, which holds only in-frame ones; the method was immunoSEQ multiplex PCR. The repertoire consists of roughly 76,000 clones, with around nine tenths occurring once and the leading ten covering around 0.5%. The sequencing here drew on CD4+ T cells from peripheral blood mononuclear cells, taken in the second trimester of pregnancy. These receptors were obtained from a female donor with multiple sclerosis, enrolled in a pregnancy study.

The chain recombines TRBV30 with TRBJ2-2; the D is unclear. The CDR3 length is 14 residues. V shed 3 bases and J shed 5 bases, with 13 bases lying between them. Germline V gene sequence: CDR1 GTSNPN, CDR2 SVGIG (reference sequence). The CDR3 reads CAWRPEIITGELFF. The CDR3 nucleotides are TGTGCCTGGAGGCCGGAGATAATTACCGGGGAGCTGTTTTTT.

The chain uses TRBV2 and TRBJ2-1; 9 nucleotides line up with TRBD2. V gave up 7 bases and J gave up 8 bases; unmatched junction bases: 12. Germline lookup yields CDR1 SNHLY and CDR2 FYNNEI. The CDR3 has 15 residues. CDR3 region: CASTTGTSIQYEQFF. The CDR3, as DNA: TGTGCCAGCACTACCGGGACTAGCATCCAATATGAGCAGTTCTTC.

J is TRBJ2-3 and V is TRBV6-5, with TRBD1 identical over 10 bases. This CDR3 spans 14 amino acids. The trim removed 8 bases at V and 6 bases at J, leaving 8 bases unmatched. CDR1 MNHEY and CDR2 SVGAGI come from the germline V gene. The CDR3 sequence is CASGKTGGGDTQYF. CDR3 DNA: TGTGCCAGCGGAAAGACAGGGGGCGGGGATACGCAGTATTTT.

The J gene is TRBJ1-4, the V gene TRBV5-1; unclear D gene. CDR1 is SGHRS and CDR2 is YFSETQ in the germline V gene. This CDR3 spans 15 amino acids. Trimming removed 4 bases from V and 3 bases from J, with 13 bases in between. In DNA form, the CDR3 reads TGCGCCAGCAGCCTTGGGCCTTCAGCTAATGAAAAACTGTTTTTT. It yields the protein CASSLGPSANEKLFF. Complete variable domain (other parts from reference TRBV5-1 and TRBJ1-4): KAGVTQTPRYLIKTRGQQVTLSCSPISGHRSVSWYQQTPGQGLQFLFEYFSETQRNKGNFPGRFSGRQFSNSRSEMNVSTLELGDSALYLCASSLGPSANEKLFFGSGTQLSVL.

The gene calls are TRBV28 and TRBJ2-3; 11 bases match TRBD2. From germline, CDR1 is MDHEN and CDR2 SYDVKM. The J segment lost 4 bases and the V segment lost 2 bases, leaving 11 bases of the junction unmatched. The CDR3 is made up of 18 amino acids. CDR3 sequence reads: CASSLGGEIAGGADTQYF. The CDR3 coding sequence is TGTGCCAGCAGTTTAGGAGGGGAAATAGCGGGAGGGGCAGATACGCAGTATTTT.

The V gene is TRBV7-2, the J gene TRBJ1-2; possible D gene TRBD1, 5 bases. From germline, CDR1 is SGHTA and CDR2 FQGNSA. CDR3 size: 15 residues. The V and J ends lost 4 bases and 3 bases respectively, with 15 bases between them. The CDR3 spells CASSSKVTGHYGYTF. The CDR3 region has the DNA TGTGCCAGCAGCTCAAAGGTCACAGGACACTATGGCTACACCTTC.

The chain is built from TRBV10-3 and TRBJ1-2, with 7 bases that match TRBD1. Per the germline V gene, CDR1 is ENHRY and CDR2 is SYGVKD. This CDR3 is 15 amino acids long. J was trimmed by 9 bases and V by 4 bases; bases with no gene match: 14. The CDR3 loop is CAISAHSTGADSYTF. As DNA, the CDR3 is TGTGCCATCAGTGCACATTCAACAGGGGCCGATAGCTACACCTTC.

V usage is TRBV7-2 and J usage is TRBJ1-6; D possibly corresponds to TRBD1 (6 bases). Looked up from germline, CDR1 is SGHTA and CDR2 is FQGNSA. This CDR3 comprises 16 residues. V was cut by 5 bases and J by 7 bases, with 18 bases left in between. The CDR3 protein is CASSPSRGAWNSPLHF. CDR3 sequence (DNA): TGTGCCAGCAGCCCCTCACGGGGGGCGTGGAATTCACCCCTCCACTTT.